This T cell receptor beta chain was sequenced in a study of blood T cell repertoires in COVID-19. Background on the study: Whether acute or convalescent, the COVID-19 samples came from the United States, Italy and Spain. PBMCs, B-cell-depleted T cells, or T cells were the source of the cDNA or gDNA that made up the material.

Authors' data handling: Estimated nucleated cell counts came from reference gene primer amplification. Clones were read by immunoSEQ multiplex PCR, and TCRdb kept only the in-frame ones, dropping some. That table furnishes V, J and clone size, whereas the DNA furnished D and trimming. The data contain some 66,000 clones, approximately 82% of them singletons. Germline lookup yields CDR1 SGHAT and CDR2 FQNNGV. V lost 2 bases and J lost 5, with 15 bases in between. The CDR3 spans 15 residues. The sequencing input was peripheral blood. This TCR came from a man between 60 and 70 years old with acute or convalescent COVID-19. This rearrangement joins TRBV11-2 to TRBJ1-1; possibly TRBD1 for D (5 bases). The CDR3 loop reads CASSLTQAKGTEAFF. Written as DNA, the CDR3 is TGTGCCAGCAGCTTAACACAGGCCAAGGGGACTGAAGCTTTCTTT. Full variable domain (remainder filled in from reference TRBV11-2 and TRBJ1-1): EAGVAQSPRYKIIEKRQSVAFWCNPISGHATLYWYQQILGQGPKLLIQFQNNGVVDDSQLPKDRFSAERLKGVDSTLKIQPAKLEDSAVYLCASSLTQAKGTEAFFGQGTRLTVV.